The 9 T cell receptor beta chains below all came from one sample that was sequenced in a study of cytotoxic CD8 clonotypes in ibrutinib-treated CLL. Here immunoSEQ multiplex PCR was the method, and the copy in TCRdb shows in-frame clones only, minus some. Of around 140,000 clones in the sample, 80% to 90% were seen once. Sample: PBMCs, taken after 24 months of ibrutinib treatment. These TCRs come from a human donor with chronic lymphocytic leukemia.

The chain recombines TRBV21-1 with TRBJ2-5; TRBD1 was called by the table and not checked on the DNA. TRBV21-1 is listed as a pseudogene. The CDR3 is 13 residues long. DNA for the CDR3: TGTGCCAGCAGCAAAGGGGGGCGGGAGACCCAGTACTTC. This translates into CASSKGGRETQYF.

The CDR3 nucleotides read TGTGCCAGCACGGCCACTGAAGCTTTCTTT. This gives the protein CASTATEAFF. This chain uses TRBV28 with TRBJ1-1; D gene unclear. Looked up from germline, CDR1 is MDHEN and CDR2 is SYDVKM. The CDR3 is 10 residues long. V lost 7 bases and J lost 4, with 4 bases in between.

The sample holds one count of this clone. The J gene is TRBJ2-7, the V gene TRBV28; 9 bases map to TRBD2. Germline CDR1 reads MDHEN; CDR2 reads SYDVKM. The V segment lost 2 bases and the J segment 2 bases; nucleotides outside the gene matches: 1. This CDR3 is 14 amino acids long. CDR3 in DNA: TGTGCCAGCAGTTTAAGACTAGCGGCCTACGAGCAGTACTTC. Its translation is CASSLRLAAYEQYF.

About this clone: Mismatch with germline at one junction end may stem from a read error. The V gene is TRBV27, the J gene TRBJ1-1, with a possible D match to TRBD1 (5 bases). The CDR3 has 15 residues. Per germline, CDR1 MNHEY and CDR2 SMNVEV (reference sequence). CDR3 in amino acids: CASRLSGVMNTEAFF. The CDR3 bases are TGTGCCAGCAGATTATCGGGGGTTATGAACACTGAAGCTTTCTTT.

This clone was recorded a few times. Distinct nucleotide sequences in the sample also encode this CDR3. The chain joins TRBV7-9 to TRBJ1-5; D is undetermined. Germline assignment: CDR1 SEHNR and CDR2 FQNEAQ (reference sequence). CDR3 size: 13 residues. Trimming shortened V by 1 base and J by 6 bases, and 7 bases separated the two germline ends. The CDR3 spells CASSLEARQPQHF. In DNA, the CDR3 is TGTGCCAGCAGCTTAGAGGCCCGTCAGCCCCAGCATTTT.

The CDR3 loop reads CASRIHRTDYNSPLHF. For the CDR3, the DNA is TGTGCCAGCAGGATACACAGGACCGACTATAATTCACCCCTCCACTTT. This chain links TRBV6-6 with TRBJ1-6; possible D gene TRBD1, 5 bases. CDR1 and CDR2 (germline): MNHNY, SVGAGI (reference sequence). CDR3 length: 16 residues. Deletions cut 6 bases from V and 3 bases from J, with 15 bases between.

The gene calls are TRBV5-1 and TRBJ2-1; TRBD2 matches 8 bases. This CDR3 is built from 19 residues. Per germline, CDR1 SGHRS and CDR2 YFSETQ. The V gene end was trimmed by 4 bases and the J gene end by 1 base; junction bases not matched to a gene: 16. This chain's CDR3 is CASSVGLGLVVRSYNEQFF. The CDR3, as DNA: TGCGCCAGCAGCGTGGGATTGGGACTAGTAGTGAGGTCCTACAATGAGCAGTTCTTC.

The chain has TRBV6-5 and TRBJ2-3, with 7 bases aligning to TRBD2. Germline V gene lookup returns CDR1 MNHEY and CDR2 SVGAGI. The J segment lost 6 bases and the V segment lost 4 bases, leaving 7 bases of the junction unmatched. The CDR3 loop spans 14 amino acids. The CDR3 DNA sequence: TGTGCCAGCAGTTGGGGCGGGAGCTCGGATACGCAGTATTTT. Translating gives CASSWGGSSDTQYF.

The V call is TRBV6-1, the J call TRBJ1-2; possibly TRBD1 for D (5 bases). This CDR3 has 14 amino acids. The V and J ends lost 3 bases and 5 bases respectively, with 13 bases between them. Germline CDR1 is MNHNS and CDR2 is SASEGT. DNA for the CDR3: TGTGCCAGCAGTGAGCCTGCTGGGGGGTATGGCTACACCTTC. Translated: CASSEPAGGYGYTF.